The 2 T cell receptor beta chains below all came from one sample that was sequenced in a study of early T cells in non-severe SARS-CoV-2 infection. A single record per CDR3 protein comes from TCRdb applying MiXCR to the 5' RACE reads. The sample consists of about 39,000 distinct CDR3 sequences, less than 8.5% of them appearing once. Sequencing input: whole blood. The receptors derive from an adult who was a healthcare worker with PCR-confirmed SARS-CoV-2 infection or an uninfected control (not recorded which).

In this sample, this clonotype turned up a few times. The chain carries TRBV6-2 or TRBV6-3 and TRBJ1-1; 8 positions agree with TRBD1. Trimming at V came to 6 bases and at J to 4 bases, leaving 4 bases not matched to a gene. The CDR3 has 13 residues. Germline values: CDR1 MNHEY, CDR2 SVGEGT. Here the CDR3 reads CASRPGQGTEAFF. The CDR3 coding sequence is TGTGCCAGCAGGCCTGGACAGGGCACTGAAGCTTTCTTT.

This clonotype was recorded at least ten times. The CDR3 reads CASRLDSWGGANVLTF. CDR3 DNA sequence: TGTGCCAGCAGACTCGACAGCTGGGGTGGGGCCAACGTCCTGACTTTC. This chain connects TRBV12-3 or TRBV12-4 to TRBJ2-6, with D perhaps matching TRBD1 (5 bases). The CDR3 is 16 amino acids. V was cut by 6 bases and J by 3 bases, with 15 bases left in between.